This T cell receptor (beta chain) came from a study of immune evolution from preneoplasia to lung adenocarcinoma. General study points: Normal lung had highest clonality; later lesions appeared denser, more diverse. Normal lung had the highest top T cell clone frequencies.

Profiling relied on immunoSEQ multiplex PCR, and the TCRdb table lists in-frame clones only, not all of them. The sample records around 39,000 clones, about 74% being singletons. As regards this clone: Its matching antigen is unknown.

Looked up from germline, CDR1 is SGHRS and CDR2 is YFSETQ. Trimming took 5 bases from V and 1 from J, leaving 12 bases between them. CDR3 length: 15 amino acids. Premalignant or tumor cells were enriched by macro-dissection after pathologic assessment. The chain is built from TRBV5-1 and TRBJ1-4; D is unresolved. Input material: FFPE invasive lung adenocarcinoma tissue. This TCR came from a person between 55 and 70 years old with lung adenocarcinoma. CDR3 sequence reads: CASRMTLGTNEKLFF. The CDR3, as DNA: TGCGCCAGCAGGATGACACTAGGAACTAATGAAAAACTGTTTTTT.